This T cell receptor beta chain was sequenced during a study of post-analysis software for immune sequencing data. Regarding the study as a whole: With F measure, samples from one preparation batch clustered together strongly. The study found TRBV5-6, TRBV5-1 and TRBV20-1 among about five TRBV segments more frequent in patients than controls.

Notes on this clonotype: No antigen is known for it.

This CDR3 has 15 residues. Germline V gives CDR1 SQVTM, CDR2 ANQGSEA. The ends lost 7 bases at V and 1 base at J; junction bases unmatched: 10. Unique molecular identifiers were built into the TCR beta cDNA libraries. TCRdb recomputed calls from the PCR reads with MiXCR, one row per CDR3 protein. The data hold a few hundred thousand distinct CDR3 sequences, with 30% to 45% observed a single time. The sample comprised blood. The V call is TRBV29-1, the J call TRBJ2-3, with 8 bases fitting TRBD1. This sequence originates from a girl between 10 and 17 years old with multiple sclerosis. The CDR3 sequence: CSADRTGMGTDTQYF. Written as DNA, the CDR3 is TGCAGCGCCGACAGGACAGGGATGGGCACAGATACGCAGTATTTT.